This paragraph reports one T cell receptor (beta chain). Its antigen is unidentified. Second-dose timings of about 4 or about 12 weeks were pooled. Clones were sequenced by immunoSEQ multiplex PCR, and TCRdb holds only the in-frame ones, with some missing. This table has about 200,000 clones, over 85% appearing once. This entry is derived from a study of T cell responses to AZD1222 COVID-19 vaccine. Findings and limits, study-wide: Most donors were white British and more were female, and clonal diversity was possibly underestimated. Nearly half of unique spike-specific TCRs reportedly avoided B.1.351 and B.1.1.7 mutated regions. Increases in Spike-specific TCR breadth and depth were seen after two AZD1222 doses.

The CDR3 totals 15 residues. Between the trimmed V and J ends, which lost 1 base and 7 bases, there was a span of 14 bases. The germline V gene has CDR1 LGHDT and CDR2 YNNKEL (reference sequence). The input for sequencing was peripheral blood, taken 28 days after the second AZD1222 dose. The source of this sequence is an adult who received the AZD1222 COVID-19 vaccine. The rearrangement links TRBV3-1 (or the pseudogene TRBV3-2) to TRBJ2-1; D may be TRBD2 (7 bases). The CDR3 DNA sequence: TGTGCCAGCAGCCAAGTTGAGAAGGGGGGGAATGAGCAGTTCTTC. This encodes CASSQVEKGGNEQFF.